This T cell receptor (beta chain) was sequenced during a study of Graves' ophthalmopathy and Graves' hyperthyroidism (dated by TCRdb to between 2018 and 2020). Turning to the overall study: Peripheral blood was collected before any treatment was given, at the time of initial diagnosis. TCR beta repertoire signatures were used to distinguish Graves' ophthalmopathy from Graves' hyperthyroidism and to predict progression to ophthalmopathy. In total, 120 to 150 blood samples were TCR-sequenced: some 40 ophthalmopathy, over 70 hyperthyroidism and some 17 hyperthyroidism-to-ophthalmopathy patients. To explore V-J signatures distinguishing ophthalmopathy from hyperthyroidism, a discovery set of about 99 patients (fewer than 45 ophthalmopathy, 55 to 60 stable hyperthyroidism) was enrolled. An independent validation cohort comprised 18 hyperthyroidism patients and over 15 patients who later progressed from hyperthyroidism to ophthalmopathy. T-cell repertoires of thyroid tissue and blood were compared in 5 or 6 hyperthyroidism patients. After sampling, hyperthyroidism patients received methimazole starting at 30 mg daily, and ophthalmopathy patients received high-dose intravenous methylprednisolone. The 95 to 100 discovery patients were randomly divided into training and test sets at a 7:3 ratio.

For repertoire sequencing, the TCR beta CDR3 regions were amplified from RNA transcripts. The first round was an RT-PCR using HTBI primers with the Qiagen OneStep RT-PCR kit, and this first round was followed by a second-round multiplex PCR, then size selection and purification. Sequencing of the libraries was carried out on an Illumina HiSeq2000 in paired-end mode with 100 bp reads. Regarding the original processing steps: SOAPnuke was used to process the reads, removing any read that contained adapters or uncalled bases, had a mean Phred below 15, or lacked an exact match to the constant primer or identifier. High-quality paired reads were merged with COPE v1.2.5. Unique nucleotide sequences were defined as clonotypes and aligned to IMGT TRB V, D and J references using MiTCR v1.1. Only V-J combinations with frequency above 0.0001 were analysed, covering around 99% of repertoires. For each V-J combination, a TCR clonal expansion and chaos score was defined as F50 clonal expansion divided by the chaos observed in the TCRdist matrix. Welch's t-statistics and random forest were used to reduce features to 13 V-J combinations, which were fed into a naive Bayes classifier. The similarity between thyroid and blood repertoires was quantified using the Morisita-Horn index. The public reads were reprocessed in TCRdb via fastp at Q25 and MiXCR, keeping in-frame beta chains. Rows matching on CDR3 protein sequence are summarized as one entry with the most common DNA and genes. TCRdb's processing, not the study's, gives the V and J calls here. The sample yields hundreds of thousands of distinct CDR3 sequences; 20% to 25% were counted once. More than 5.5% of the sample rests with the top ten.

This clonotype has ten or more counts. Its cognate antigen has yet to be identified. A read error may be the cause here, since a much bigger clone is one base away. Paper-wide results and their limitations: In validation, the model predicted ophthalmopathy progression with more than 70% sensitivity and around 72% specificity; approximately 12 predicted patients were CT-confirmed with GO in a median of about 6.1 months. In cross-validation, the 13-signature model distinguished ophthalmopathy from stable hyperthyroidism with 85% to 90% sensitivity and 81.08% specificity, and in the test set the corresponding values were approximately 79% and 70%. No statistical method was used to predetermine the sample size, and group allocation was not hidden from the investigators. Among expanded thyroid clonotypes with frequency above 0.001, most also showed up in blood, which suggests that blood repertoires may reflect the thyroid immune response.

Hyperthyroidism was defined as stable when no progression to ophthalmopathy occurred within 18 months of follow-up. The hyperthyroidism patients were 18 to 65 years old and newly diagnosed, with a disease duration of less than 2 months. Patients with other autoimmune diseases, uncontrolled infections, pregnancy or lactation were excluded from the study. Clinical symptoms, serum thyroxine, TRAb, thyroid ultrasound and orbital computed tomography formed the basis of the diagnosis. Using Ficoll-Paque density gradient centrifugation, PBMCs were isolated from approximately 11 ml of fresh peripheral blood. Total RNA was extracted using Trizol reagent, and RNA quality was checked on an Agilent 2100 Bioanalyzer. Sequencing was carried out using peripheral blood. The TCR was taken from a woman younger than 30 with stable Graves' hyperthyroidism. Some clones in this sample may be carry-over from other donors' samples. Donor details come from another sample of the same person, matched by shared clones.

The bases are TGTGCCAGCAGCTTAGAGGCGGGGAAGCCCCAGCATTTT. Its amino acids are CASSLEAGKPQHF. This sequence uses TRBV7-2 and TRBJ1-5, with the D gene call left open. V gives up 1 base and J gives up 8 bases, and the segment between their germline ends measures 9 bases. Sequences SGHTA (CDR1) and FQGNSA (CDR2) are obtained from the germline V gene. There are 13 amino acids in the CDR3, from cysteine to phenylalanine inclusive. CDR3 DNA only is kept here, 39 bases in frame from base 1.